This T cell receptor (beta chain) was obtained from a study of regulatory dendritic cells for organ transplantation. Across the study: Monocytes received vitamin D3 on days 0 and 4, IL-10 on day 4. Study-level points and caveats: Naive T cells showed high diversity, memory cells less, memory CD8+ least. The most alloreactive TCR clonotypes were found in resting memory CD8+ cells.

Allogeneic regulatory or mature dendritic cells were co-cultured for about 5 days with CFSE-labeled sorted T cells at 1:10. FACS sorted CD4+ or CD8+ T cells into CD45RA+ naive and CD45RO+ memory. In germline, CDR1 is LGHNA, CDR2 YSLEER. Trimming removed 0 bases from V and 7 bases from J, with 12 bases in between. The CDR3 spans 14 residues. Concerning this clone itself: Its antigen is unknown.

Clones were read by immunoSEQ multiplex PCR, and TCRdb kept only the in-frame ones, dropping some. The sample yields more than 5,000 clones, roughly 74% seen once. The chain couples TRBV4-3 to TRBJ2-5; possible D gene TRBD2, 5 bases. The sequencing input was memory CD8+ T cells from blood cultured with regulatory dendritic cells. As for subset: CD45RO+ memory T cells. The origin of this receptor is a human donor in good health. The chain's CDR3 is CASSQELGGGTQYF. CDR3 nucleotides: TGCGCCAGCAGCCAAGAGCTCGGCGGAGGGACCCAGTACTTC.